What follows are 9 T cell receptor beta chains derived from one specimen sequenced in a study of PD-1 blockade in mismatch repair-deficient tumors. The data were produced by immunoSEQ multiplex PCR, yet TCRdb's version contains in-frame clones alone and is incomplete. The sample yields under 50,000 clones, around 77% seen once. Sequenced here: PBMCs, sampled before pembrolizumab treatment. The receptor set was obtained from an adult with mismatch repair-deficient cancer.

The chain carries TRBV19 and TRBJ1-1; D unresolved. CDR1 is LNHDA, CDR2 SQIVND, per germline (reference sequence). The CDR3 runs 13 residues. Trimming cost V 0 bases and J 7 bases, with 9 bases left between them. CDR3 protein: CASSIEGRIEAFF. CDR3 bases: TGTGCCAGTAGTATAGAGGGCAGGATTGAAGCTTTCTTT.

J is TRBJ2-1 and V is TRBV11-2; 8 positions match TRBD1. This CDR3 has 15 amino acids. CDR1 SGHAT and CDR2 FQNNGV come from the germline V gene. Losses at the gene ends were 4 bases for V and 9 bases for J; bases not matched to a gene: 11. CDR3 loop: CASSSRDRGLGEQFF. The CDR3 DNA reads as TGTGCCAGCAGCTCGAGAGACAGGGGACTCGGTGAGCAGTTCTTC.

This clone was seen a few times. The chain links TRBV25-1 to TRBJ2-3, with 8 bases matching TRBD1. The CDR3 length is 13 residues. The J segment lost 7 bases and the V segment lost 4 bases, leaving 4 bases of the junction unmatched. Germline V CDR1 and CDR2: MGHDK, SYGVNS. The CDR3 coding sequence is TGTGCCAGCAGTGTGACAGGGGTCAATACGCAGTATTTT. This translates into CASSVTGVNTQYF.

This clone has only a few counts. The rearrangement joins TRBV19 to TRBJ2-7; 7 bases align to TRBD1. This CDR3 region has 14 residues. Germline V gene lookup returns CDR1 LNHDA and CDR2 SQIVND (reference sequence). V lost 10 bases and J lost 2; bases outside the gene matches: 11. The CDR3 loop is CATRRTGSAYEQYF. In nucleotides, the CDR3 is TGTGCCACCAGGAGGACAGGATCAGCCTACGAGCAGTACTTC.

The chain couples TRBV20-1 to TRBJ1-1, with D perhaps TRBD1 (5 bases). The CDR3 extends over 10 amino acids. Germline CDR1 reads DFQATT; CDR2 reads SNEGSKA (reference sequence). The V and J ends lost 6 bases and 9 bases respectively, with 11 bases between them. DNA of the CDR3: TGCAGTGCGAGGGGAAGTAAAGCTTTCTTT. It codes for CSARGSKAFF.

J is TRBJ2-7 and V is TRBV7-6; 8 positions match TRBD2. Per germline, CDR1 SGHVS and CDR2 FNYEAQ. V lost 5 bases to trimming and J lost 7 bases; unmatched junction nucleotides: 16. This CDR3 comprises 16 residues. This chain's CDR3 is CASSPEVAGFAGEQYF. CDR3 bases: TGTGCCAGCAGCCCAGAGGTAGCGGGATTTGCGGGAGAGCAGTACTTC.

The chain is built from TRBV6-5 and TRBJ1-1; D ambiguous. The length of the CDR3 is 14 residues. From germline, CDR1 is MNHEY and CDR2 SVGAGI. V lost 3 bases and J 2 bases, leaving 10 bases between the germline ends. CDR3 bases: TGTGCCAGCAGTTATTCGGTGACCAACACTGAAGCTTTCTTT. It yields the protein CASSYSVTNTEAFF.

This sequence joins TRBV14 and TRBJ2-6; D gene uncertain. CDR1 is SGHDN and CDR2 is FVKESK in the germline V gene. This CDR3 has 13 amino acids. V was shortened by 6 bases and J by 0 bases, with 3 bases between the two germline ends. The CDR3 sequence: CASRSSGANVLTF. CDR3 nucleotides: TGTGCCAGCAGAAGCTCTGGGGCCAACGTCCTGACTTTC.

The rearrangement joins TRBV6-1 to TRBJ1-5, with 9 bases that match TRBD1. This CDR3 is 13 amino acids long. V dropped 6 bases and J dropped 7; count of bases not matched to a gene: 4. Germline assignment: CDR1 MNHNS and CDR2 SASEGT. The CDR3: CASSGQGWQPQHF. CDR3 DNA sequence: TGTGCCAGCAGCGGACAGGGGTGGCAGCCCCAGCATTTT.